The clone carrying this TCR beta chain showed up just a few times. Its target is not known. This record comes from a study of identical twins. A single record per CDR3 protein comes from TCRdb applying MiXCR to the 5' RACE reads. Among about 430,000 distinct CDR3 sequences, around 18% were seen once, and the ten largest hold approximately 12%. The CDR3 has 13 residues. Germline CDR1 SGHDT, CDR2 YYEEEE. V was pared by 6 bases and J by 4 bases, with 13 bases between. Study conclusions and caveats: Fewer insertions characterized abundant cord blood beta clonotypes, whereas memory repertoires showed none.

The source is a man aged 45 to 65 in good health. V gene TRBV5-6 combines with J gene TRBJ1-2; D gene uncertain. The source material was naive T cells sorted from blood. The CDR3 spells CASNFHEVYGYTF. The CDR3, as DNA: TGTGCCAGCAACTTCCACGAAGTCTATGGCTACACCTTC.